The clone carrying this T cell receptor (beta chain) appeared a single time. Germline V lookup: CDR1 DFQATT, CDR2 SNEGSKA (reference sequence). The CDR3 contains 13 residues. V lost 3 bases and J 5 bases, leaving 8 bases between the germline ends. This record belongs to a study of blood T cell repertoires in COVID-19. Whole-study context: Specimens from acute and convalescent COVID-19 originated in the United States, Italy and Spain. The analysed material was cDNA or gDNA that came from T cells, B-cell-depleted T cells, or PBMCs.

Authors' data handling: Amplified reference gene primers provided the basis for estimating nucleated cell counts. Libraries were prepared by immunoSEQ multiplex PCR; TCRdb keeps only in-frame clonotypes and omits some of them. D and trimming were read from the DNA, whereas the V and J calls and clone size are those reported in that table. This table has around 70,000 clones, about 82% appearing once. This sequence joins TRBV20-1 and TRBJ1-6, with D maybe TRBD1 (5 bases). This clonotype was obtained from a woman of 80 years or more with active or convalescent COVID-19. The sequencing input was peripheral blood. Written as DNA, the CDR3 is TGCAGTGCTAGTTCGGGGGATAATTCACCCCTCCACTTT. Protein product: CSASSGDNSPLHF.